The 29 T cell receptor beta chains presented below share a single source sample, sequenced in a study of T cell repertoires in cytomegalovirus infection. TCRdb re-called the reads with MiXCR, one entry per CDR3 protein. This sample has about 740,000 distinct CDR3 sequences, with less than 40% found just once. Sequenced: PBMCs. The receptor source for this set is a human donor in good health (CMV status not recorded). Some clones in this sample may be carry-over from other donors' samples.

The V gene is TRBV7-6, the J gene TRBJ2-5; D call uncertain. Per the germline V gene, CDR1 is SGHVS and CDR2 is FNYEAQ. Deletions cut 3 bases from V and 6 bases from J, with 8 bases between. The CDR3 is 12 residues long. CDR3 loop: CASSFQWQTQYF. CDR3 in DNA: TGTGCCAGCAGCTTCCAGTGGCAGACCCAGTACTTC.

This clonotype was observed at least ten times. V and J are TRBV7-2 and TRBJ2-3, with D possibly matching TRBD2 (5 bases). V was trimmed by 5 bases and J by 2 bases, leaving 14 bases between them. Germline lookup yields CDR1 SGHTA and CDR2 FQGNSA. The CDR3 is 15 amino acids. CDR3 residues: CASSRTRADTDTQYF. The CDR3 bases are TGTGCCAGCAGCCGCACTAGGGCCGACACAGATACGCAGTATTTT.

The V gene is TRBV24-1, the J gene TRBJ1-2, with 9 bases fitting TRBD1. The CDR3 extends over 14 amino acids. Germline assignment: CDR1 KGHDR and CDR2 SFDVKD. The ends lost 9 bases at V and 5 bases at J; junction bases unmatched: 9. The CDR3 nucleotides read TGTGCCACCCGAGGGACAGGGCTGGAATATGGCTACACCTTC. This translates into CATRGTGLEYGYTF.

This clonotype was observed at least ten times. The J gene is TRBJ2-7, the V gene TRBV7-9, with 9 bases aligning to TRBD1. This CDR3 spans 13 amino acids. CDR1 and CDR2 (germline): SEHNR, FQNEAQ (reference sequence). Trimming took 7 bases from V and 5 from J; bases not matched to a gene: 6. The DNA of the CDR3 is TGTGCCAGCACTGGGACAGGGAGAGACGAGCAGTACTTC. Protein sequence: CASTGTGRDEQYF.

As regards this clonotype: Germline and junction disagree at one end, which may indicate a read error. The V gene is TRBV7-2, the J gene TRBJ1-1; tentative D call: TRBD1 (5 bases). This CDR3 is 13 amino acids long. Germline loops: CDR1 SGHTA, CDR2 FQGNSA. The CDR3 loop reads CASSLPGSGEAVF. The CDR3 region has the DNA TGTGCCAGCAGCTTACCAGGGAGTGGGGAAGCTGTCTTT.

This chain joins TRBV6-1 and TRBJ1-1, with D perhaps matching TRBD1 (5 bases). The germline V and J ends were trimmed by 5 bases and 1 base, with 11 bases remaining between them. The CDR3 has 14 amino acids. Germline V lookup: CDR1 MNHNS, CDR2 SASEGT. The CDR3 nucleotides read TGTGCCAGCAGTTGGGACTCTGAGAACACTGAAGCTTTCTTT. It codes for CASSWDSENTEAFF.

A few counts support this clonotype. The chain couples TRBV6-1 to TRBJ1-5; the match to TRBD1 covers 7 bases. J gave up 0 bases and V 6 bases, and 14 bases lay outside the gene matches. The CDR3 covers 18 residues. Germline loops: CDR1 MNHNS, CDR2 SASEGT. CDR3 nucleotides: TGTGCCAGCAGCCGGGGGCCGACAGGGCGTTATAGCAATCAGCCCCAGCATTTT. This encodes CASSRGPTGRYSNQPQHF.

This clonotype was seen a few times. The chain joins TRBV30 to TRBJ1-1; D might be TRBD1 (6 bases). V was cut by 2 bases and J by 5 bases, with 15 bases left in between. Germline V gene data show CDR1 as GTSNPN and CDR2 as SVGIG (reference sequence). The CDR3 is 14 amino acids. The DNA of the CDR3 is TGTGCCTGGAGTAAAGGGGGTGGTGGGACTGAAGCTTTCTTT. This encodes CAWSKGGGGTEAFF.

This clonotype came up many times. The gene calls are TRBV7-6 and TRBJ2-3, with 10 bases matching TRBD2. Trimming removed 5 bases from V and 4 bases from J; junction bases left unmatched: 9. The CDR3 covers 16 residues. Germline CDR1 and CDR2: SGHVS and FNYEAQ. CDR3 residues: CASSPQAGGPADTQYF. CDR3 sequence (DNA): TGTGCCAGCAGCCCGCAAGCGGGAGGGCCTGCAGATACGCAGTATTTT.

The chain employs TRBV12-3 or TRBV12-4 and TRBJ2-5; 7 bases match TRBD1. This CDR3 region has 14 residues. The V and J ends lost 1 base and 5 bases, in that order; junction bases with no gene match: 4. The CDR3, as DNA: TGTGCCAGCAGTTTAGAGACAGGGTTGGAGACCCAGTACTTC. Residues: CASSLETGLETQYF.

J is TRBJ1-1 and V is TRBV12-3 or TRBV12-4; 9 nucleotides match TRBD1. The CDR3 loop spans 14 amino acids. J lost 4 bases, V lost 3 bases, and 3 bases had no gene match. The CDR3 loop reads CASSFRTGVTEAFF. CDR3 DNA: TGTGCCAGCAGTTTCCGGACAGGGGTCACTGAAGCTTTCTTT.

This chain uses TRBV29-1 with TRBJ2-7; D is unclear. CDR3 length equals 12 residues. The V end lost 0 bases, the J end lost 2 bases, and 5 bases lay between the germline ends. From germline, CDR1 is SQVTM and CDR2 ANQGSEA. CDR3 coding DNA: TGCAGCGTTGAAGATTCGGCCTACGAGCAGTACTTC. Translated, it gives CSVEDSAYEQYF.

The CDR3, as DNA: TGTGCCAGCAGCCAAGCCGGGACAGGGGGGACTGAAGCTTTCTTT. Translated: CASSQAGTGGTEAFF. This chain links TRBV14 with TRBJ1-1, with 11 bases matching TRBD1. The length of the CDR3 is 15 residues. Germline V CDR1 and CDR2: SGHDN, FVKESK. V lost 1 base to trimming and J lost 5 bases; unmatched junction nucleotides: 3.

To note about this clonotype: One end of the junction does not line up with germline, which may come from a read error. The J gene is TRBJ2-7, the V gene TRBV7-2; TRBD2 might be the D (5 bases). CDR3 length: 13 amino acids. Germline CDR1 and CDR2: SGHTA and FQGNSA. The CDR3 DNA reads as TGTGCCAGCAGCCCTTGGAGCGGCTACGAGAAGTACTTC. It translates to CASSPWSGYEKYF.

The chain employs TRBV11-2 and TRBJ2-3; tentatively, D is TRBD1 (5 bases). Germline loops: CDR1 SGHAT, CDR2 FQNNGV. Trimming shortened V by 5 bases and J by 7 bases, and 22 bases separated the two germline ends. CDR3 size: 16 residues. The CDR3 is CASSLEWGQGRNTQYF. In DNA form, the CDR3 reads TGTGCCAGCAGCCTCGAATGGGGTCAGGGAAGGAATACGCAGTATTTT.

V usage is TRBV28 and J usage is TRBJ2-1; the D is unclear. Germline values: CDR1 MDHEN, CDR2 SYDVKM. Trimming shortened V by 2 bases and J by 8 bases, and 13 bases separated the two germline ends. The CDR3 totals 14 residues. For the CDR3, the DNA is TGTGCCAGCAGTTTAGAGCAGGTCTTGCATGAGCAGTTCTTC. Translated, it gives CASSLEQVLHEQFF. The variable domain in full, completed from reference TRBV28 and TRBJ2-1, reads DVKVTQSSRYLVKRTGEKVFLECVQDMDHENMFWYRQDPGLGLRLIYFSYDVKMKEKGDIPEGYSVSREKKERFSLILESASTNQTSMYLCASSLEQVLHEQFFGPGTRLTVL.

The V gene is TRBV12-3 or TRBV12-4, the J gene TRBJ1-1; 8 nucleotides align to TRBD1. CDR3 length: 14 amino acids. The ends lost 1 base at V and 11 bases at J; junction bases unmatched: 9. CDR3 loop: CASSLGAQGAQAFF. CDR3 nucleotides: TGTGCCAGCAGTTTAGGGGCGCAGGGGGCTCAGGCTTTCTTT.

This clonotype was seen only a few times. The chain combines TRBV29-1 with TRBJ1-1; 7 nucleotides match TRBD1. This CDR3 is built from 12 residues. Germline trimming cut 5 bases from V and 1 base from J; bases unmatched to any gene: 1. CDR1 and CDR2 (germline): SQVTM, ANQGSEA. CDR3: CSVRQGNTEAFF. CDR3 nucleotide sequence: TGCAGCGTTAGACAGGGGAACACTGAAGCTTTCTTT.

This clonotype was observed at least ten times. This chain connects TRBV7-2 to TRBJ2-2; unclear D gene. Germline CDR1 reads SGHTA; CDR2 reads FQGNSA. The V gene lost 5 bases and the J gene lost 0 bases, with 19 bases spanning the gap. This CDR3 region has 18 residues. CDR3 residues: CASSETVFLAANTGELFF. The CDR3 DNA reads as TGTGCCAGCAGCGAGACGGTCTTTCTGGCCGCGAACACCGGGGAGCTGTTTTTT. Based on the CDR3 plus reference TRBV7-2 and TRBJ2-2, the full variable domain is GAGVSQSPSNKVTEKGKDVELRCDPISGHTALYWYRQSLGQGLEFLIYFQGNSAPDKSGLPSDRFSAERTGGSVSTLTIQRTQQEDSAVYLCASSETVFLAANTGELFFGEGSRLTVL.

This clonotype occurred a few times. V and J are TRBV7-8 and TRBJ1-4; 7 positions agree with TRBD1. V lost 9 bases to trimming and J lost 4 bases; unmatched junction nucleotides: 8. CDR3 length equals 14 residues. Per the germline V gene, CDR1 is SGHVS and CDR2 is FQNEAQ. The CDR3 DNA is TGTGCCAGTCCCGGGACAGCTAATAATGAAAAACTGTTTTTT. Translated, it gives CASPGTANNEKLFF.

This clonotype was picked up one time. This chain joins TRBV6-5 and TRBJ1-6, with D unresolved. V was cut by 2 bases and J by 6 bases, with 11 bases left in between. CDR1 MNHEY and CDR2 SVGAGI come from the germline V gene. This CDR3 is built from 15 residues. The chain's CDR3 is CASSYQSAFNSPLHF. The CDR3 DNA is TGTGCCAGCAGTTACCAATCAGCATTTAATTCACCCCTCCACTTT.

The chain recombines TRBV29-1 with TRBJ2-1, with 9 bases that match TRBD2. The V segment lost 6 bases and the J segment 0 bases; nucleotides outside the gene matches: 18. This CDR3 has 19 residues. Germline CDR1 and CDR2: SQVTM and ANQGSEA. The CDR3 loop is CSVPLGLAGTVSSYNEQFF. As DNA, the CDR3 is TGCAGCGTCCCGCTAGGCCTAGCGGGAACCGTTAGCTCCTACAATGAGCAGTTCTTC.

This clonotype appeared a single time. The genes are TRBV12-3 or TRBV12-4 and TRBJ2-7; possible D gene TRBD2, 5 bases. The CDR3 has 14 amino acids. The ends were cut back, 4 bases at V and 5 bases at J, with 15 bases in the middle. The CDR3 coding sequence is TGTGCCAGCAGTTCGCCGGGAATTATCCACGAGCAGTACTTC. It encodes CASSSPGIIHEQYF.

At least ten counts were recorded for this clonotype. The junction does not match germline at one end; this may be a read error. The chain is built from TRBV27 and TRBJ2-1; D is undetermined. The length of the CDR3 is 16 residues. Germline V gene data show CDR1 as MNHEY and CDR2 as SMNVEV (reference sequence). DNA for the CDR3: TGTGCCAGCAGTTTATGGTCACCACAATCCTTCAATGAGCAGTTCTTC. This encodes CASSLWSPQSFNEQFF.

This sequence joins TRBV5-6 and TRBJ1-2; D gene unclear. V lost 4 bases, J lost 4 bases, and 14 bases lay in between. The CDR3 has 14 amino acids. In germline, CDR1 is SGHDT, CDR2 YYEEEE. The CDR3 DNA reads as TGTGCCAGCAGCCCTTTTGGGGAAAGCTATGGCTACACCTTC. This sequence encodes CASSPFGESYGYTF.

V gene TRBV15 combines with J gene TRBJ2-5; tentative D call: TRBD2 (5 bases). The CDR3 runs 17 residues. Germline CDR1 is LNHNV and CDR2 is YYDKDF (reference sequence). V gave up 1 base and J gave up 3 bases, with 18 bases separating them. CDR3 DNA sequence: TGTGCCACCAGCAGAGCCTACAGATCCCTCGGGGAAGAGACCCAGTACTTC. Protein product: CATSRAYRSLGEETQYF. The full variable domain, its missing parts supplied by reference TRBV15 and TRBJ2-5, is DAMVIQNPRYQVTQFGKPVTLSCSQTLNHNVMYWYQQKSSQAPKLLFHYYDKDFNNEADTPDNFQSRRPNTSFCFLDIRSPGLGDTAMYLCATSRAYRSLGEETQYFGPGTRLLVL.

The V gene is TRBV29-1, the J gene TRBJ2-2; 10 bases agree with TRBD1. Germline lookup yields CDR1 SQVTM and CDR2 ANQGSEA. The CDR3 contains 13 residues. Losses at the gene ends were 2 bases for V and 9 bases for J; bases not matched to a gene: 3. The DNA for the CDR3 is TGCAGCGTTGAATGGACAGGGGGTCGGGAGCTGTTTTTT. The encoded protein is CSVEWTGGRELFF.

This clonotype occurred many times. This chain links TRBV7-6 with TRBJ2-3, with D perhaps TRBD1 or TRBD2 (5 bases each). Germline CDR1 reads SGHVS; CDR2 reads FNYEAQ. The ends were cut back, 3 bases at V and 8 bases at J, with 15 bases in the middle. There are 14 residues in the CDR3. CDR3 sequence: CASSLGDLGGTQYF. The CDR3 DNA reads TGTGCCAGCAGCTTGGGGGATCTCGGAGGTACGCAGTATTTT. Together with reference TRBV7-6 and TRBJ2-3, the CDR3 gives the full variable domain: GAGVSQSPRYKVTKRGQDVALRCDPISGHVSLYWYRQALGQGPEFLTYFNYEAQQDKSGLPNDRFSAERPEGSISTLTIQRTEQRDSAMYRCASSLGDLGGTQYFGPGTRLTVL.

This clonotype was seen a few times. J is TRBJ2-5 and V is TRBV25-1, with TRBD1 identical over 7 bases. CDR1 and CDR2 (germline): MGHDK, SYGVNS. V shed 3 bases and J 5 bases; nucleotides not matched to a gene: 6. This CDR3 spans 14 amino acids. This chain's CDR3 is CASSDVRGLETQYF. CDR3 nucleotides: TGTGCCAGCAGTGATGTCAGGGGGTTGGAGACCCAGTACTTC.